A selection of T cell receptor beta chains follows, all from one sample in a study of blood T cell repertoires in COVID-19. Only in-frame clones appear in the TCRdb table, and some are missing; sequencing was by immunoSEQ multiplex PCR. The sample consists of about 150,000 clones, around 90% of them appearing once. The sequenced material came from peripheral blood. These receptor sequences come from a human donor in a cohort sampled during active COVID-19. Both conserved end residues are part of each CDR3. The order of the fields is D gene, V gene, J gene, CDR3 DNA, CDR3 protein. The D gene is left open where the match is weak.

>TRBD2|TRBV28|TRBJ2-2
TGTGCCAGCAGGCCCCCCGGGCTAGCGGGGGGGAAAACCGGGGAGCTGTTTTTT
CASRPPGLAGGKTGELFF
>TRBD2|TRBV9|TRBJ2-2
TGTGCCAGCAGCGGAGGGACTAGCCTTTCCCCCACCGGGGAGCTGTTTTTT
CASSGGTSLSPTGELFF
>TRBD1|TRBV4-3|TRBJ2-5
TGCGCCAGCAGCCAAGCGGGACAGCAAGAGACCCAGTACTTC
CASSQAGQQETQYF
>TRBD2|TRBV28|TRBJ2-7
TGTGCCAGCAGCCGGACTAGCGGCCCCTACGAGCAGTACTTC
CASSRTSGPYEQYF
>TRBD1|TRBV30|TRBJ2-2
TGTGCCTGGATAGGACAGGGTCGCGCCGGGGAGCTGTTTTTT
CAWIGQGRAGELFF
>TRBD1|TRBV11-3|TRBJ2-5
TGTGCCAGCGCCAGGGGGCCCCTCGGGGAGACCCAGTACTTC
CASARGPLGETQYF
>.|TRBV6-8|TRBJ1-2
TGTGCCAGCAGTCGCAGGGCAGGGAAATGTGGCTACACCTTC
CASSRRAGKCGYTF
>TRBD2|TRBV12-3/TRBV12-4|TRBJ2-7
TGTGCCAGCAGTTTCAGCCCGGGAGGCGAGCAGTACTTC
CASSFSPGGEQYF
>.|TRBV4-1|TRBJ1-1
TGCGCCAGCAGCCAGCCCGGGGTGGGAGCTGAAGCTTTCTTT
CASSQPGVGAEAFF
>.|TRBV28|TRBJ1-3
TGTGCCAGCAGTTTGTCGGGAGAAACTGGAAACACCATATATTTT
CASSLSGETGNTIYF